These 15 T cell receptor beta chains share one sample of origin, sequenced in a study of T cells after somatic rescue of genetic block. Generated by immunoSEQ multiplex PCR, the TCRdb table keeps only in-frame clones and is missing some. Here the sample spans tens of thousands of clones, about 96% being singletons. The sequencing sample was made of peripheral blood mononuclear cells (PBMCs). The origin of the receptors is a child under two years old.

The V call is TRBV2, the J call TRBJ2-3; 10 nucleotides match TRBD2. CDR1 SNHLY and CDR2 FYNNEI come from the germline V gene. V was clipped by 4 bases and J by 2 bases; unmatched bases: 15. The CDR3 runs to 19 residues. The CDR3 loop is CASSGRVAGGPGPTDTQYF. The DNA for the CDR3 is TGTGCCAGCAGTGGGCGGGTAGCGGGAGGACCAGGACCCACAGATACGCAGTATTTT.

This sequence joins TRBV7-8 and TRBJ2-5, with 7 bases aligning to TRBD2. This CDR3 comprises 13 residues. CDR1 SGHVS and CDR2 FQNEAQ come from the germline V gene. The V gene end was trimmed by 3 bases and the J gene end by 6 bases; junction bases not matched to a gene: 4. The CDR3 sequence: CASSLRDYKTQYF. CDR3 DNA: TGTGCCAGCAGCTTGCGGGACTACAAGACCCAGTACTTC.

V usage is TRBV5-1 and J usage is TRBJ1-4, with a possible D match to TRBD1 (5 bases). V gave up 4 bases and J gave up 2 bases, with 18 bases separating them. Germline-derived CDR1 and CDR2 are SGHRS and YFSETQ. The CDR3 totals 17 residues. In DNA, the CDR3 is TGCGCCAGCAGCGCTGGACATGGTTTGGGGACTAATGAAAAACTGTTTTTT. Translation gives CASSAGHGLGTNEKLFF.

The chain links TRBV7-8 to TRBJ2-1; no firm D call. The CDR3 has 16 residues. Germline CDR1 is SGHVS and CDR2 is FQNEAQ. V was shortened by 4 bases and J by 0 bases, with 13 bases between the two germline ends. The CDR3 sequence is CASSSRGDRSYNEQFF. The CDR3 DNA is TGTGCCAGCAGCTCCCGAGGCGACCGCTCCTACAATGAGCAGTTCTTC.

As concerns this clone: One end of the junction is discordant with germline, which a read error may explain. Other nucleotide sequences in the sample specify the same CDR3. This sequence joins TRBV5-1 and TRBJ2-7, with 10 bases lining up with TRBD1. This CDR3 spans 15 amino acids. Germline assignment: CDR1 SGHRS and CDR2 YFSETQ. This CDR3 reads CASSGSGTGVYEQYF. For the CDR3, the DNA is TGCGCCAGCAGCGGTTCCGGGACAGGGGTCTACGAGCAGTACTTT.

V usage is TRBV5-6 and J usage is TRBJ1-3, with a possible D match to TRBD1 (5 bases). Trimming stripped 3 bases from V and 4 bases from J, with 17 bases between. The CDR3 length is 16 residues. Germline loops: CDR1 SGHDT, CDR2 YYEEEE. CDR3 in amino acids: CASSSAPQGRGNTIYF. DNA for the CDR3: TGTGCCAGCAGCTCCGCCCCCCAGGGAAGAGGAAACACCATATATTTT.

This clone was observed a single time. J is TRBJ1-3 and V is TRBV9; D gene ambiguous. The V gene's germline CDR1 is SGDLS and CDR2 YYNGEE. Trimming pared 4 bases from V and 4 bases from J, leaving 18 bases between. This CDR3 contains 16 residues. The CDR3 loop is CASSLTTYGVGNTIYF. Here the CDR3 DNA reads TGTGCCAGCAGCCTGACGACGTACGGGGTAGGAAACACCATATATTTT. Complete variable domain (other parts from reference TRBV9 and TRBJ1-3): DSGVTQTPKHLITATGQRVTLRCSPRSGDLSVYWYQQSLDQGLQFLIQYYNGEERAKGNILERFSAQQFPDLHSELNLSSLELGDSALYFCASSLTTYGVGNTIYFGEGSWLTVV.

This chain links TRBV27 with TRBJ1-6; no clear D gene. CDR3 length equals 13 residues. Germline CDR1 MNHEY, CDR2 SMNVEV (reference sequence). Deletions cut 4 bases from V and 7 bases from J, with 8 bases between. CDR3 amino acids: CASSSVSNSPLHF. The CDR3 DNA reads TGTGCCAGCAGTTCGGTGTCGAATTCACCCCTCCACTTT.

The genes are TRBV2 and TRBJ2-7; 8 bases agree with TRBD2. The CDR3 sequence is 15 residues long. After removal of 5 bases from V and 0 bases from J, the junction contained 6 bases not matched to a gene. Germline V lookup: CDR1 SNHLY, CDR2 FYNNEI. CDR3 loop: CASSTGGTSSYEQYF. CDR3 nucleotide sequence: TGTGCCAGCAGTACCGGGGGGACTAGCTCCTACGAGCAGTACTTC.

V is TRBV29-1 and J is TRBJ2-7; TRBD2 might be the D (6 bases). Germline CDR1 SQVTM, CDR2 ANQGSEA. The CDR3 runs to 15 residues. With 0 bases removed from V and 3 bases from J, the gap between germline ends came to 15 bases. DNA for the CDR3: TGCAGCGTTGAAGATCACGGGACTCGACGCTACGAGCAGTACTTC. Protein: CSVEDHGTRRYEQYF.

The rearrangement uses TRBV27 and TRBJ1-6; no clear D. This CDR3 comprises 13 residues. V was cut by 4 bases and J by 8 bases, with 9 bases left in between. CDR1 MNHEY and CDR2 SMNVEV come from the germline V gene (reference sequence). The CDR3 coding sequence is TGTGCCAGCAGTTCCTGGGTGGATTCACCCCTCCACTTT. This translates into CASSSWVDSPLHF.

The CDR3 loop reads CASSLAATTDTQYF. The CDR3 nucleotides read TGTGCCAGCAGCTTAGCGGCCACCACAGATACGCAGTATTTT. V and J are TRBV7-2 and TRBJ2-3; D unresolved. The V end was cut by 0 bases, the J end by 2 bases, with 6 bases between. CDR1 is SGHTA and CDR2 is FQGNSA in the germline V gene. CDR3 length equals 14 residues.

V usage is TRBV7-8 and J usage is TRBJ2-7; 10 bases are shared with TRBD1. This CDR3 has 14 residues. Germline V CDR1 and CDR2: SGHVS, FQNEAQ. The J segment lost 3 bases and the V segment lost 5 bases, leaving 4 bases of the junction unmatched. The CDR3 sequence is CASSPRDRGYEQYF. The CDR3 nucleotides are TGTGCCAGCAGCCCCCGGGACAGGGGCTACGAGCAGTACTTC.

The rearrangement joins TRBV4-2 to TRBJ1-2, with D possibly TRBD1 on 6 matching bases. This CDR3 spans 13 amino acids. V was cut by 0 bases and J by 8 bases, with 10 bases left in between. The germline gives CDR1 LGHNA, CDR2 YNFKEQ. The CDR3 DNA reads as TGTGCCAGCAGCCAAGACAGGGGATTAGGCTACACCTTC. It specifies CASSQDRGLGYTF.

The V gene is TRBV7-9, the J gene TRBJ1-1; unclear D gene. V was trimmed by 3 bases and J by 1 base, leaving 3 bases between them. CDR1 SEHNR and CDR2 FQNEAQ come from the germline V gene (reference sequence). This CDR3 has 12 residues. The CDR3 loop is CASSFQNTEAFF. Here the CDR3 DNA reads TGTGCCAGCAGCTTCCAGAACACTGAAGCTTTCTTT.